These 10 T cell receptor beta chains share one sample of origin, sequenced in a study of cytomegalovirus exposure and HLA in healthy donors (TCRdb year 2017). Libraries came from the immunoSEQ multiplex PCR assay. Drawn from immuneACCESS, this table holds only the in-frame rearrangements with V and J called that TCRdb kept. Clones are partly lost; checked studies trace under half to an unresolved V gene and leave the rest unexplained. The sample table records about 160,000 clones; about 96% of these occur just once. About 0.89% of the sample is taken by the ten largest. Sequencing input: PBMCs. The origin of the receptors is a woman under 30 in good health and CMV-seronegative.

This clone was seen just once. The rearrangement joins TRBV7-9 to TRBJ2-2; 8 bases map to TRBD1. The V gene's germline CDR1 is SEHNR and CDR2 FQNEAQ (reference sequence). CDR3 length: 16 amino acids. V lost 3 bases, J lost 4 bases, and 7 bases stayed unmatched. The CDR3 DNA reads as TGTGCCAGCAGCTTTAGGTTGACAGGGGCCACCGGGGAGCTGTTTTTT. This sequence encodes CASSFRLTGATGELFF.

The chain has TRBV23-1 and TRBJ1-2, with TRBD1 identical over 8 bases. TRBV23-1 is assigned to the ORF class and has an uncertain function. V was clipped by 6 bases and J by 9 bases; unmatched bases: 12. This CDR3 has 14 residues. DNA of the CDR3: TGCGCCAGCAGGCTGAGGGAACAGGGGGAGTGCTACACCTTC. Protein product: CASRLREQGECYTF.

The chain recombines TRBV6-5 with TRBJ1-2; TRBD1 agrees at 9 bases. CDR1 and CDR2 (germline): MNHEY, SVGAGI. The CDR3 loop spans 14 amino acids. V was pared by 8 bases and J by 6 bases, with 10 bases of the junction left unmatched. The CDR3: CASYPAGTGNGYTF. In nucleotides, the CDR3 is TGTGCCAGCTATCCTGCCGGGACAGGGAATGGCTACACCTTC.

The rearrangement joins TRBV6-6 to TRBJ1-2; 7 positions agree with TRBD1. The CDR3 has 15 residues. The J segment lost 6 bases and the V segment lost 1 base, leaving 8 bases of the junction unmatched. Per the germline V gene, CDR1 is MNHNY and CDR2 is SVGAGI (reference sequence). For the CDR3, the DNA is TGTGCCAGCAGTTACTACGACAGGGCGTCGGATGGCTACACCTTC. Amino acids: CASSYYDRASDGYTF.

The chain has TRBV7-2 and TRBJ2-1; D unclear. CDR1 and CDR2 (germline): SGHTA, FQGNSA. CDR3 length: 14 residues. The ends were cut back, 5 bases at V and 5 bases at J, with 13 bases in the middle. CDR3 protein: CASSPALRNNEQFF. The CDR3 DNA reads as TGTGCCAGCAGCCCGGCGCTGCGGAACAATGAGCAGTTCTTC.

V gene TRBV5-1 combines with J gene TRBJ2-7, with D perhaps matching TRBD2 (6 bases). This CDR3 spans 15 amino acids. Germline CDR1 reads SGHRS; CDR2 reads YFSETQ. The germline V and J ends were trimmed by 3 bases and 3 bases, with 16 bases remaining between them. The CDR3, as DNA: TGCGCCAGCAGCTGGACCGGGACTCCTGACTACGAGCAGTACTTC. Protein sequence: CASSWTGTPDYEQYF. Based on the CDR3 plus reference TRBV5-1 and TRBJ2-7, the full variable domain is KAGVTQTPRYLIKTRGQQVTLSCSPISGHRSVSWYQQTPGQGLQFLFEYFSETQRNKGNFPGRFSGRQFSNSRSEMNVSTLELGDSALYLCASSWTGTPDYEQYFGPGTRLTVT.

This chain uses TRBV5-4 with TRBJ2-5; 8 bases match TRBD2. The V gene's germline CDR1 is SGHNT and CDR2 YYREEE (reference sequence). V gave up 0 bases and J gave up 4 bases; unmatched junction bases: 2. This CDR3 has 14 amino acids. CDR3 in amino acids: CASSLAGGPETQYF. DNA for the CDR3: TGTGCCAGCAGCTTGGCGGGGGGGCCAGAGACCCAGTACTTC.

Turning to this clone: Germline is not matched at one junction end, which may reflect a read error. The rearrangement links TRBV27 to TRBJ2-5; 7 nucleotides align to TRBD1. Germline-derived CDR1 and CDR2 are MNHEY and SMNVEV (reference sequence). The CDR3 totals 14 residues. CDR3 region: CASSSWTGQDTQYF. The CDR3 DNA is TGTGCCAGCAGTTCCTGGACAGGTCAAGATACCCAGTACTTC.

The chain employs TRBV7-3 and TRBJ2-5; D ambiguous. CDR3 size: 13 residues. Trimming pared 3 bases from V and 5 bases from J, leaving 10 bases between. Germline-derived CDR1 and CDR2 are SGHTA and FQGTGA. CDR3 coding DNA: TGTGCCAGCAGCTTTACCCCCGGGGAGACCCAGTACTTC. It is translated as CASSFTPGETQYF.

J is TRBJ1-1 and V is TRBV5-6; no firm D call. Trimming cost V 4 bases and J 8 bases, with 12 bases left between them. CDR3 length: 12 residues. CDR1 SGHDT and CDR2 YYEEEE come from the germline V gene. CDR3: CASSPRTAEAFF. The CDR3 bases are TGTGCCAGCAGCCCCCGAACAGCCGAAGCTTTCTTT.